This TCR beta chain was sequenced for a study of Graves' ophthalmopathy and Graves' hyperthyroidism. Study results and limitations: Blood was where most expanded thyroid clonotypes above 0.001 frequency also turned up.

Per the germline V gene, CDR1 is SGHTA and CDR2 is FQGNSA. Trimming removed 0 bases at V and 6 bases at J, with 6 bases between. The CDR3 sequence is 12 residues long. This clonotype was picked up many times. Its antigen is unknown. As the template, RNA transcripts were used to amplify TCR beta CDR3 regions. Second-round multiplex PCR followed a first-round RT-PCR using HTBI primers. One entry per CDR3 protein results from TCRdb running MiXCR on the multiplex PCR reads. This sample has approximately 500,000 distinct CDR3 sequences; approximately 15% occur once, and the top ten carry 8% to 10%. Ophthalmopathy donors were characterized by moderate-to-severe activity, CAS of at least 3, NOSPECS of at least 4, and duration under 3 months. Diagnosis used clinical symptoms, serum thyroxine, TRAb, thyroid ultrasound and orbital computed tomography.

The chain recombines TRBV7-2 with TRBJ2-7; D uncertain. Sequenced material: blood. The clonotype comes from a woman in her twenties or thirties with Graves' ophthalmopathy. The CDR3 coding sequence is TGTGCCAGCAGCTTAGCCCGGTCCGAGCAGTACTTC. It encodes CASSLARSEQYF.